In its sample, the clone carrying this T cell receptor beta chain was seen a few times. The CDR3 totals 17 residues. After removal of 0 bases from V and 4 bases from J, the junction contained 9 bases not matched to a gene. CDR1 is SGHDT, CDR2 YYEEEE, per germline. A second about 7 to 12 cycle PCR used barcoded and J-beta primers. Carrying 12 random nucleotides, a template-switch adaptor labeled each individual cDNA molecule. In TCRdb, the 5' RACE reads were re-called with MiXCR into one record per CDR3 protein. The sample has some 1 million distinct CDR3 sequences; more than 35% are singletons. The source of the sample is a study of blood T cells in healthy people across ages. Researchers collected about 9.6 milliliters of peripheral blood from every single donor.

The sample taken for sequencing was blood. The sequence derives from a woman in her sixties in good health. This chain links TRBV5-6 with TRBJ1-2; 10 nucleotides agree with TRBD1. In nucleotides, the CDR3 is TGTGCCAGCAGCTTGGTTGCAGGGACAGGGGCAGCCTATGGCTACACCTTC. As protein: CASSLVAGTGAAYGYTF.